This T cell receptor (beta chain) was recorded in a study of blood T cells in healthy people across ages. CDR1 WSHSY and CDR2 SAAADI come from the germline V gene. The CDR3 covers 11 residues. V shed 4 bases and J shed 10 bases, with 9 bases lying between them. Findings and caveats of the study: TCR beta diversity per million T cells fell roughly linearly with age.

PCR was performed a second time for roughly 7 to 12 cycles using a sample-barcoded 5' primer and a J-beta primer mix. TCRdb independently ran MiXCR on the 5' RACE reads; one entry per CDR3 protein. The sample yields about 560,000 distinct CDR3 sequences, 25% to 35% seen once. This clonotype showed up just a few times. The antigen is undetermined. The data were also submitted as part of a second study, on T cells of mothers and their children. As that report states: The sample comes from fewer than ten healthy Caucasian donors: mothers and children.

The sequence was obtained from a boy between 2 and 10 years old in good health. This chain links TRBV10-2 with TRBJ2-3, with D perhaps TRBD1 (5 bases). Sequencing was performed on blood. The DNA for the CDR3 is TGCGCCAGCAGTGTTCCCAGGGCGCAGTATTTT. As protein: CASSVPRAQYF.